The clone carrying this TCR beta chain turned up a few times. TCRdb independently ran MiXCR on the reads; one entry per CDR3 protein. The sample lists over 250,000 distinct CDR3 sequences; roughly 26% were seen once. This sample was taken from a study of T cell repertoires in cytomegalovirus infection. V dropped 1 base and J dropped 3 bases, with 7 bases sitting between them. The CDR3 is made up of 13 amino acids. Germline lookup yields CDR1 SGHRS and CDR2 YFSETQ. The material sequenced was PBMCs. The chain combines TRBV5-1 with TRBJ1-2; D gene ambiguous. The source is a human donor in good health (CMV status not recorded). Some clones in this sample may be carry-over from other donors' samples. The CDR3 reads CASSLTDYYGYTF. The CDR3 DNA is TGCGCCAGCAGCTTGACAGATTACTATGGCTACACCTTC. Supplemented by reference TRBV5-1 and TRBJ1-2, the full variable domain reads KAGVTQTPRYLIKTRGQQVTLSCSPISGHRSVSWYQQTPGQGLQFLFEYFSETQRNKGNFPGRFSGRQFSNSRSEMNVSTLELGDSALYLCASSLTDYYGYTFGSGTRLTVV.